The 18 T cell receptor beta chains below all came from one sample that was sequenced in a study of T cells after posttransplantation cyclophosphamide. TCRdb's copy holds only in-frame clones and misses some; the assay was immunoSEQ multiplex PCR. The sample has about 31,000 clones, under 95% seen once. The naive gate required viable CD3+CD4+ or CD3+CD8+ cells with CCR7+CD45RA+CD45RO-CD95-CD27+CD28+ phenotype. Sequenced input: naive CD4+ T cells sorted from PBMCs. These receptor sequences come from a woman aged 55 to 70 in good health, CMV-negative, and a related stem cell transplant donor.

Regarding this clone: An end of the junction differs from the germline gene, which may be a read error. The chain couples TRBV28 to TRBJ2-2; TRBD2 might be the D (6 bases). Germline loops: CDR1 MDHEN, CDR2 SYDVKM. This CDR3 is 14 amino acids long. The CDR3 DNA reads TGTGCCAGCAACTTCGGAGGGAACTCCGGGGAGCTGTTTTTT. This gives the protein CASNFGGNSGELFF.

The rearrangement joins TRBV7-2 to TRBJ1-4; D gene ambiguous. CDR1 is SGHTA and CDR2 is FQGNSA in the germline V gene. The CDR3 runs to 11 residues. With 5 bases removed from V and 8 bases from J, the gap between germline ends came to 6 bases. CDR3: CASSLREKLFF. The CDR3 region has the DNA TGTGCCAGCAGCCTCCGGGAAAAACTGTTTTTT.

The rearrangement joins TRBV6-6 to TRBJ2-3, with 9 bases that match TRBD2. V trimming: 2 bases; J trimming: 4 bases; junction bases outside the gene matches: 7. The CDR3 has 16 residues. The germline V gene has CDR1 MNHNY and CDR2 SVGAGI (reference sequence). The DNA for the CDR3 is TGTGCCAGCAGTTACCCCCGGACTAGCGAAGCAGATACGCAGTATTTT. This translates into CASSYPRTSEADTQYF.

The CDR3 spells CASSPSNYEQYF. The CDR3 coding sequence is TGTGCCAGCAGTCCCAGTAACTACGAGCAGTACTTC. The chain employs TRBV7-9 and TRBJ2-7, with D unclear. Germline CDR1 SEHNR, CDR2 FQNEAQ (reference sequence). With 6 bases removed from V and 3 bases from J, the gap between germline ends came to 9 bases. The CDR3 is made up of 12 amino acids.

This clone was seen once. This rearrangement joins TRBV6-6 to TRBJ2-2, with TRBD1 identical over 7 bases. CDR1 MNHNY and CDR2 SVGAGI come from the germline V gene (reference sequence). The V and J ends lost 9 bases and 3 bases, in that order; junction bases with no gene match: 10. This CDR3 comprises 15 residues. The CDR3 reads CASMDRWGDTGELFF. In DNA, the CDR3 is TGTGCCAGTATGGACAGGTGGGGTGACACCGGGGAGCTGTTTTTT.

Regarding this clone: No DNA is shown, since the ends of the CDR3 on it are uncertain; the CDR3 is the one TCRdb lists. V and J are TRBV12-5 and TRBJ1-2; the listed D gene, TRBD1, was not tested against the DNA. The CDR3 spans 13 amino acids, including both terminal residues. Germline-derived CDR1 and CDR2 are LGHNT and FRNRAP. The CDR3 loop is CASVVKVGQGASF.

CDR3 residues: CASATDRHAQPQHF. CDR3 sequence (DNA): TGTGCCAGTGCTACGGACAGGCACGCTCAGCCCCAGCATTTT. The J gene is TRBJ1-5, the V gene TRBV19; 7 bases map to TRBD1. Unmatched junction bases numbered 10, after V lost 8 bases and J lost 6 bases. This CDR3 spans 14 amino acids. Germline values: CDR1 LNHDA, CDR2 SQIVND (reference sequence).

This clone was observed a handful of times. The gene calls are TRBV7-6 and TRBJ1-4; D is perhaps TRBD1 (6 bases). Germline V gene data show CDR1 as SGHVS and CDR2 as FNYEAQ. The CDR3 sequence is 15 residues long. V lost 6 bases and J lost 0, with 11 bases in between. CDR3 amino acids: CASSPGGTTNEKLFF. Here the CDR3 DNA reads TGTGCCAGCAGTCCGGGGGGCACAACTAATGAAAAACTGTTTTTT.

The rearrangement joins TRBV18 to TRBJ2-7; D not certain. Germline values: CDR1 KGHSH, CDR2 LQKENI. This CDR3 contains 15 residues. V was shortened by 3 bases and J by 0 bases, with 12 bases between the two germline ends. CDR3 region: CASSPRTESSYEQYF. DNA of the CDR3: TGTGCCAGCTCACCCCGAACTGAGAGCTCCTACGAGCAGTACTTC.

The CDR3 sequence: CASSPRTSTDTQYF. CDR3 bases: TGTGCCAGCAGCCCCCGGACTAGTACAGATACGCAGTATTTT. The V and J genes are TRBV9 and TRBJ2-3; 7 bases match TRBD2. Germline CDR1 is SGDLS and CDR2 is YYNGEE. The ends lost 4 bases at V and 3 bases at J; junction bases unmatched: 5. This CDR3 is built from 14 residues.

This clone was seen once. This rearrangement joins TRBV4-3 to TRBJ1-1, with D unresolved. Germline assignment: CDR1 LGHNA and CDR2 YSLEER. This CDR3 has 15 amino acids. V lost 0 bases and J 1 base, leaving 9 bases between the germline ends. CDR3 residues: CASSQDIRGNTEAFF. CDR3 bases: TGCGCCAGCAGCCAAGATATCCGGGGGAACACTGAAGCTTTCTTT.

This sequence joins TRBV2 and TRBJ2-1; D is ambiguous. Germline CDR1 and CDR2: SNHLY and FYNNEI. The CDR3 spans 11 residues. V lost 6 bases and J lost 4, with 4 bases in between. CDR3 DNA: TGTGCCAGCAGGTTATACAATGAGCAGTTCTTC. Residues: CASRLYNEQFF.

The V gene is TRBV18, the J gene TRBJ2-7; 7 positions match TRBD1. Germline V gene sequence: CDR1 KGHSH, CDR2 LQKENI. Trimming took 4 bases from V and 3 from J; bases not matched to a gene: 3. This CDR3 spans 13 amino acids. CDR3 DNA: TGTGCCAGCTCACGGGGACAGCTCTACGAGCAGTACTTC. Translating it yields CASSRGQLYEQYF.

The sample holds a few counts of this clone. The gene calls are TRBV5-1 and TRBJ1-4; D remains ambiguous. Germline CDR1 reads SGHRS; CDR2 reads YFSETQ. The V end was cut by 4 bases, the J end by 6 bases, with 10 bases between. This CDR3 contains 13 residues. CDR3 nucleotide sequence: TGCGCCAGCAGCCCGGGGTTGGATGAAAAACTGTTTTTT. It codes for CASSPGLDEKLFF.

The chain employs TRBV7-2 and TRBJ2-7, with 9 nucleotides matching TRBD2. Losses at the gene ends were 0 bases for V and 11 bases for J; bases not matched to a gene: 8. The germline V gene encodes CDR1 SGHTA and CDR2 FQGNSA. The CDR3 loop spans 14 amino acids. CDR3 loop: CASSLARLAGSKYF. CDR3 sequence (DNA): TGTGCCAGCAGCTTAGCGCGGCTAGCGGGGAGTAAGTACTTC.

The chain recombines TRBV29-1 with TRBJ2-3, with TRBD2 matching over 7 bases. With V trimmed by 7 bases and J by 4 bases, 8 bases remained unmatched. CDR1 SQVTM and CDR2 ANQGSEA come from the germline V gene. The CDR3 extends over 13 amino acids. Here the CDR3 reads CSADGLVADTQYF. CDR3 nucleotide sequence: TGCAGCGCAGACGGACTAGTCGCAGATACGCAGTATTTT.

The chain recombines TRBV7-3 with TRBJ1-2; 9 positions agree with TRBD1. Trimming removed 4 bases from V and 8 bases from J; junction bases left unmatched: 5. Germline CDR1 is SGHTA and CDR2 is FQGTGA. The length of the CDR3 is 13 residues. CDR3 sequence: CASSSRTGEGYTF. In nucleotides, the CDR3 is TGTGCCAGCAGCTCCCGGACAGGGGAGGGCTACACCTTC.

The chain links TRBV6-6 to TRBJ2-1, with D maybe TRBD2 (5 bases). This CDR3 spans 13 amino acids. In germline, CDR1 is MNHNY, CDR2 SVGAGI (reference sequence). Trimming removed 7 bases at V and 1 base at J, with 8 bases between. In DNA form, the CDR3 reads TGTGCCAGCATAGAGGGTTCCTACAATGAGCAGTTCTTC. Protein product: CASIEGSYNEQFF.